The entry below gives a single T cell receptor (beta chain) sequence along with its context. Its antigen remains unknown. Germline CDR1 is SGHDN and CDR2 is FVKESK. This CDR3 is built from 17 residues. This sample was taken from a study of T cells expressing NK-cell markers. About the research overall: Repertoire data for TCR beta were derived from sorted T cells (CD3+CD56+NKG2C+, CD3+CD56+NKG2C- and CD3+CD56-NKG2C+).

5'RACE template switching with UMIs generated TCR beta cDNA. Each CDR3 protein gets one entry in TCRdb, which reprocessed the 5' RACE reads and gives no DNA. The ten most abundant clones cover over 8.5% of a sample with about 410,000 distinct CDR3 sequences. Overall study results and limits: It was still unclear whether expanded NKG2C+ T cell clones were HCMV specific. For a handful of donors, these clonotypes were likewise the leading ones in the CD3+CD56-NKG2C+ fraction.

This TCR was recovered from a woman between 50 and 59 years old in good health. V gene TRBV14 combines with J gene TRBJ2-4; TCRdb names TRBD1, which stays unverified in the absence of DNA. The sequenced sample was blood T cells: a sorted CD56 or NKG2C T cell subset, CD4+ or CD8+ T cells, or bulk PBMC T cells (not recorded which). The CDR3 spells CASSQEAGAGAKNIQYF.